The entry below describes one TCR beta chain. Original methodology: Nucleated cell number was recorded as an estimate derived from reference gene primer amplification. TCRdb keeps only in-frame clones here, not all; method: immunoSEQ multiplex PCR. V, J and clone size are taken as reported in that table, and D and trimming were inferred from the DNA itself. The sample has about 81,000 clones, more than 80% seen once. This entry belongs to a study of blood T cell repertoires in COVID-19. About the research overall: The study drew acute and convalescent COVID-19 samples from the United States, Italy and Spain. In each case, the material was cDNA or gDNA derived from T cells, B-cell-depleted T cells, or PBMCs.

The V and J ends lost 7 bases and 4 bases respectively, with 16 bases between them. The CDR3 is 14 amino acids. Germline values: CDR1 MDHEN, CDR2 SYDVKM. This rearrangement joins TRBV28 to TRBJ1-1; D remains ambiguous. The clonotype originates from a human donor in a cohort sampled during active COVID-19. Sequencing input: peripheral blood. The CDR3 nucleotides are TGTGCCAGCACCCTAGGAGAAGAGACCACTGAAGCTTTCTTT. Residues: CASTLGEETTEAFF.